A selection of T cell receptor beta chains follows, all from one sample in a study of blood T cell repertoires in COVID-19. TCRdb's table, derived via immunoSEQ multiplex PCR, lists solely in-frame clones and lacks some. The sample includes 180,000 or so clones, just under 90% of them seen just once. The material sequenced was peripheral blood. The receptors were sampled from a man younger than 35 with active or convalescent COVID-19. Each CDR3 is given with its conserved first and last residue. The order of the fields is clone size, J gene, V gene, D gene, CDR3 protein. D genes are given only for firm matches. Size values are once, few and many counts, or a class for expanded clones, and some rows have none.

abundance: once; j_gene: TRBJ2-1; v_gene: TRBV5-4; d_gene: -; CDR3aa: CASSLEPGSYNEQFF
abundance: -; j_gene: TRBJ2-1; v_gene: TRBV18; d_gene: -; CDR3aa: CASSPPASLDEQFF
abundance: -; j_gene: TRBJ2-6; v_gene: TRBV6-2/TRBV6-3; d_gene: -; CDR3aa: CASSYPLAGANVLTF
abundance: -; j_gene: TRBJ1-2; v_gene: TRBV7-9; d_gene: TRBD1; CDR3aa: CASSLAAGQGGGYTF
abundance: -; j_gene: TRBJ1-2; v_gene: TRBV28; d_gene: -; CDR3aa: CASSFGQSSNYGYTF
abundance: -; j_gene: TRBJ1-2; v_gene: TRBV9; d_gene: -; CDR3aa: CASSVAPLGGSNYGYTF
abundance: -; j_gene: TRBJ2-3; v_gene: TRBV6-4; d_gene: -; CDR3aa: CASSDRGSTDTQYF
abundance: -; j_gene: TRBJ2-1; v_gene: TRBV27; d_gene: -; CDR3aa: CASSPHLITRTNEQFF
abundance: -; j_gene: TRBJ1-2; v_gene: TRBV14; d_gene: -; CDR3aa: CASSTTPGGIYGYTF
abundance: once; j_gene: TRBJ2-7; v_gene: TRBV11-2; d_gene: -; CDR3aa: CASSNSGGHHYEQYF
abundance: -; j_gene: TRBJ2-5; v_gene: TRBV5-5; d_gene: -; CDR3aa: CASSLGRVEETQYF
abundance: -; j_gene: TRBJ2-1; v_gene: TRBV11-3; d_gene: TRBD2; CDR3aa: CASSLRGLGMVNEQFF
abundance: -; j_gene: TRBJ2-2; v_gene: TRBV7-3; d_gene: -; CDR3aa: CASSLTQGWLTGELFF
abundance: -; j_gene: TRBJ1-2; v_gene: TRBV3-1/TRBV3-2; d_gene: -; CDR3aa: CASSPWTGRYSGYTF
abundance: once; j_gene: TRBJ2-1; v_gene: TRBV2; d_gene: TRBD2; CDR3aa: CASRGVSYNEQFF
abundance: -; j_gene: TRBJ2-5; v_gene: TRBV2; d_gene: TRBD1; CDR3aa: CASSENRGQETQYF
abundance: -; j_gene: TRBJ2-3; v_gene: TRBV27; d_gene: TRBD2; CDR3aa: CASSLLTSGSDTQYF
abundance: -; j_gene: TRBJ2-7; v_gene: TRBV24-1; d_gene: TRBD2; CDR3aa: CATSVGLAGTYEQYF
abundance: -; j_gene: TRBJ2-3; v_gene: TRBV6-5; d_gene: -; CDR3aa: CASTIGGPDTQYF
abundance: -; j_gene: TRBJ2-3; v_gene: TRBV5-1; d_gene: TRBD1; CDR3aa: CASSWTGGADTQYF
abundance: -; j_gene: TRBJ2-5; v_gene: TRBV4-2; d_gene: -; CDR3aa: CASSPVNQETQYF
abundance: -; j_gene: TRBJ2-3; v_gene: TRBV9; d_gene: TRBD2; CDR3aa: CASSRPLAGGPGDTQYF
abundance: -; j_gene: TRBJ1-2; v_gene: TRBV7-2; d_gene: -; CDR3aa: CASTLGGGNYGYTF
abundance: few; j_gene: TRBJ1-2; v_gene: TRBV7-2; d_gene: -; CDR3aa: CASSLSQGNGYTF
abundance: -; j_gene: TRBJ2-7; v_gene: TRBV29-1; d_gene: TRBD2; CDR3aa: CSVDNPAGVLYGNEQYF
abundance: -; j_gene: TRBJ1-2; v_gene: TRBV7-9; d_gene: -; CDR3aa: CASSLVEADGYTF
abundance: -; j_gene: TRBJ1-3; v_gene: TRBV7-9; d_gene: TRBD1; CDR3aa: CASSSYRQGDGNTIYF
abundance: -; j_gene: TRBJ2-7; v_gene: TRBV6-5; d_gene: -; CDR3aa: CASRKAADYYEQYF
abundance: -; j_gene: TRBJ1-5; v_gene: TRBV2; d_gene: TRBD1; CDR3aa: CATRTGGTSNQPQHF
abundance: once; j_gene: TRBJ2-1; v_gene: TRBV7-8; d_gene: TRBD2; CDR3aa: CASSLSGGINNEQFF
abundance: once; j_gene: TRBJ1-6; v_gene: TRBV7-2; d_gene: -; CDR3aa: CASSFSGASNSPLHF
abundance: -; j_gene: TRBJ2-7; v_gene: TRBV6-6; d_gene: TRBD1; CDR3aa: CASSYSGTGGYEQYF
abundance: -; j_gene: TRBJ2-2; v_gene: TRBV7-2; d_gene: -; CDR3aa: CASSSGQSGTGELFF
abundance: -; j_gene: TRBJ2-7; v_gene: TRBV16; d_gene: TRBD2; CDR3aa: CASSQAGTSGEQYF
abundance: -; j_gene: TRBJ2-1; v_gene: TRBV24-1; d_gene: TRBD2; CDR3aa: CATSSPSGGYNEQFF
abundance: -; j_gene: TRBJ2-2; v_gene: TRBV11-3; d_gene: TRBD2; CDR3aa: CASSPRGGWNTGELFF